This T cell receptor (beta chain) was sequenced in a study of neurological immune-mediated disorders. Findings and limits, study-wide: No CDR3 amino acid sequences recurred among expanded clones across subjects, suggesting private repertoires in all groups.

Stored at -80 C, 2 million PBMCs were the source of the unsorted libraries. Germline CDR1 is MDHEN and CDR2 is SYDVKM. This CDR3 has 15 amino acids. Trimming at V came to 5 bases and at J to 3 bases, leaving 4 bases not matched to a gene. TCRdb recomputed calls from the 5' RACE reads with MiXCR, one row per CDR3 protein. The data contain over 65,000 distinct CDR3 sequences, around 9.9% of them seen just once; the ten biggest clones take up approximately 1.5%. In this sample, this clonotype turned up many times. Antigen specificity is unknown. The sequencing sample was made of PBMCs. The TCR originated in a man aged 50-59 years in good health. The V gene is TRBV28, the J gene TRBJ2-5; 12 bases agree with TRBD2. The CDR3 reads CASSARTSGEETQYF. CDR3 sequence (DNA): TGTGCCAGCAGTGCACGGACTAGCGGGGAAGAGACCCAGTACTTC.